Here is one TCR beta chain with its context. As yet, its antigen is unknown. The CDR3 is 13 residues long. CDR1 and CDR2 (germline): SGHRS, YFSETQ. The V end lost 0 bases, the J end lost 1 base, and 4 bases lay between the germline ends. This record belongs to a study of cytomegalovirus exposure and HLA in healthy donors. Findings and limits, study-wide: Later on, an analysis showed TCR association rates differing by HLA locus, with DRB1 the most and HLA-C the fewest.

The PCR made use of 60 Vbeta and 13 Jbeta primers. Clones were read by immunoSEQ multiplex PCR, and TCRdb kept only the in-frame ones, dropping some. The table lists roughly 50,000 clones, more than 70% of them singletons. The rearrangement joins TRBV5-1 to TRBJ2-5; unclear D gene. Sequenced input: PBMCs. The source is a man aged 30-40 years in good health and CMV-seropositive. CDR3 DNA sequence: TGCGCCAGCAGCTTGGGACTCCAAGAGACCCAGTACTTC. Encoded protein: CASSLGLQETQYF.